Sequencing of this TCR beta chain was carried out in a study of PD-1 blockade in classical Hodgkin lymphoma. Here immunoSEQ multiplex PCR was the method, and the copy in TCRdb shows in-frame clones only, minus some. The profile shows about 66,000 clones, 71% of them singletons. Every patient relapsed after autologous stem cell transplantation, and brentuximab vedotin exposure varied. This clone came up once. What it recognizes is unknown. The length of the CDR3 is 17 residues. Germline V gene lookup returns CDR1 SQVTM and CDR2 ANQGSEA. V gave up 1 base and J gave up 0 bases; unmatched junction bases: 5. Study results and limitations: Newly diagnosed patients had baseline TCR diversity that was reportedly lower than that of healthy donors. For complete responders, baseline diversity was comparable to that of newly diagnosed patients. Why repertoires differed is undefined; disease activity or prior therapy possibly contributed. A significant rise in TCR diversity by C4D1 was seen for CD4+ but not CD8+ cells.

The sequenced sample was peripheral blood mononuclear cells (PBMCs), obtained before the second cycle of nivolumab. This receptor was obtained from a human donor with classical Hodgkin lymphoma. The chain joins TRBV29-1 to TRBJ2-1; 11 nucleotides agree with TRBD2. The CDR3 nucleotides read TGCAGCGTTGAAGGAGCTAGCGGGAGGACCTCCTACAATGAGCAGTTCTTC. Residues: CSVEGASGRTSYNEQFF.